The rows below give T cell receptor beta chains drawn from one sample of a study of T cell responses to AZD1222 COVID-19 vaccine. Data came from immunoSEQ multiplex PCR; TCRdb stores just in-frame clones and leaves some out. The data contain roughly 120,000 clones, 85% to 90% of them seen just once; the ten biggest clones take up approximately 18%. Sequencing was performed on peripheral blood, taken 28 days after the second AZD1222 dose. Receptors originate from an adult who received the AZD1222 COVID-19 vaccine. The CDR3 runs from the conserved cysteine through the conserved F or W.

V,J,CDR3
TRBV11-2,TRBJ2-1,CASSSDRDFNEQFF
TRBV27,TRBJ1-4,CASSFRGPIRFNEKLFF
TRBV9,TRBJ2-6,CASSVDGASGANVLTF
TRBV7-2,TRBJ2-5,CASSSGTGGETQYF
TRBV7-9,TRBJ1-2,CASSFEGVFYGYTF
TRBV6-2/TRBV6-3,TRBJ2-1,CASSFDGNYNEQFF
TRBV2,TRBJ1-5,CASSRSLSNQPQHF
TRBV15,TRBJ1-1,CATSRPLTTEAFF
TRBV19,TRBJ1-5,CASSRASSPQHF
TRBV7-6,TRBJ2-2,CASSWVPNTGELFF
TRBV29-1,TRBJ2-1,CSVGRSITGEQFF
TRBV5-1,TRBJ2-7,CASSLVAGLAYEQYF
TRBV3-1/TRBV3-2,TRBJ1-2,CASSQQGAYGYTF
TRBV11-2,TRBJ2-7,CASSLFPYEQYF
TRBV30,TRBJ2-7,CAWSVSSGIYEQYF
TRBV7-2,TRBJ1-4,CASSLVGTGGEKLFF
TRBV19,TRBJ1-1,CASSPSQAISTEAFF
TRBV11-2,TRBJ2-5,CASSVLAGEHQETQYF
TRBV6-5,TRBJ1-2,CASSSAGGGGYTF
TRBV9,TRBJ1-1,CASSGGQGQGTEAFF
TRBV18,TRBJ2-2,CASSKQGSGELFF
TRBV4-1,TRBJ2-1,CASSQDVSNEQFF
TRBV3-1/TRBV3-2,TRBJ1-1,CASSQAGVNTEAFF
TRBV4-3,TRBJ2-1,CASSLGTGGALNEQFF
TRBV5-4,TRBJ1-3,CASSPQDRAGNTIYF
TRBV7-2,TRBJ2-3,CASSPGFKADTQYF
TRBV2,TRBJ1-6,CASSITGQGSPHSPLHF
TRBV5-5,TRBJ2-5,CASIPTGGLGETQYF
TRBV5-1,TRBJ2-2,CASSWSSGANTGELFF
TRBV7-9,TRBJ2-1,CASRPGLAGGVRGNEQFF
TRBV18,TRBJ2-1,CASSPPVSTGSSNEQFF
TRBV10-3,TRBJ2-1,CAISEKPDRGRNGNEQFF
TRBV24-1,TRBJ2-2,CATSDHNTGELFF
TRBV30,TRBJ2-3,CAWNRQPRADTQYF
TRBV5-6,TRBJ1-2,CASSFYQPADYGYTF
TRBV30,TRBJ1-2,CAWSVTGGYTF
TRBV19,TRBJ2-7,CASSIRRGQGSSYEQYF
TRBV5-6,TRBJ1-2,CASTGYYGYTF
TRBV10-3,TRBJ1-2,CAISDRDYGYTF
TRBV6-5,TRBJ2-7,CASRTGSYEQYF
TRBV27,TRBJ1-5,CASSYQGVGNQPQHF
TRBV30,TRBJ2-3,CAWSVAGGPLNTQYF